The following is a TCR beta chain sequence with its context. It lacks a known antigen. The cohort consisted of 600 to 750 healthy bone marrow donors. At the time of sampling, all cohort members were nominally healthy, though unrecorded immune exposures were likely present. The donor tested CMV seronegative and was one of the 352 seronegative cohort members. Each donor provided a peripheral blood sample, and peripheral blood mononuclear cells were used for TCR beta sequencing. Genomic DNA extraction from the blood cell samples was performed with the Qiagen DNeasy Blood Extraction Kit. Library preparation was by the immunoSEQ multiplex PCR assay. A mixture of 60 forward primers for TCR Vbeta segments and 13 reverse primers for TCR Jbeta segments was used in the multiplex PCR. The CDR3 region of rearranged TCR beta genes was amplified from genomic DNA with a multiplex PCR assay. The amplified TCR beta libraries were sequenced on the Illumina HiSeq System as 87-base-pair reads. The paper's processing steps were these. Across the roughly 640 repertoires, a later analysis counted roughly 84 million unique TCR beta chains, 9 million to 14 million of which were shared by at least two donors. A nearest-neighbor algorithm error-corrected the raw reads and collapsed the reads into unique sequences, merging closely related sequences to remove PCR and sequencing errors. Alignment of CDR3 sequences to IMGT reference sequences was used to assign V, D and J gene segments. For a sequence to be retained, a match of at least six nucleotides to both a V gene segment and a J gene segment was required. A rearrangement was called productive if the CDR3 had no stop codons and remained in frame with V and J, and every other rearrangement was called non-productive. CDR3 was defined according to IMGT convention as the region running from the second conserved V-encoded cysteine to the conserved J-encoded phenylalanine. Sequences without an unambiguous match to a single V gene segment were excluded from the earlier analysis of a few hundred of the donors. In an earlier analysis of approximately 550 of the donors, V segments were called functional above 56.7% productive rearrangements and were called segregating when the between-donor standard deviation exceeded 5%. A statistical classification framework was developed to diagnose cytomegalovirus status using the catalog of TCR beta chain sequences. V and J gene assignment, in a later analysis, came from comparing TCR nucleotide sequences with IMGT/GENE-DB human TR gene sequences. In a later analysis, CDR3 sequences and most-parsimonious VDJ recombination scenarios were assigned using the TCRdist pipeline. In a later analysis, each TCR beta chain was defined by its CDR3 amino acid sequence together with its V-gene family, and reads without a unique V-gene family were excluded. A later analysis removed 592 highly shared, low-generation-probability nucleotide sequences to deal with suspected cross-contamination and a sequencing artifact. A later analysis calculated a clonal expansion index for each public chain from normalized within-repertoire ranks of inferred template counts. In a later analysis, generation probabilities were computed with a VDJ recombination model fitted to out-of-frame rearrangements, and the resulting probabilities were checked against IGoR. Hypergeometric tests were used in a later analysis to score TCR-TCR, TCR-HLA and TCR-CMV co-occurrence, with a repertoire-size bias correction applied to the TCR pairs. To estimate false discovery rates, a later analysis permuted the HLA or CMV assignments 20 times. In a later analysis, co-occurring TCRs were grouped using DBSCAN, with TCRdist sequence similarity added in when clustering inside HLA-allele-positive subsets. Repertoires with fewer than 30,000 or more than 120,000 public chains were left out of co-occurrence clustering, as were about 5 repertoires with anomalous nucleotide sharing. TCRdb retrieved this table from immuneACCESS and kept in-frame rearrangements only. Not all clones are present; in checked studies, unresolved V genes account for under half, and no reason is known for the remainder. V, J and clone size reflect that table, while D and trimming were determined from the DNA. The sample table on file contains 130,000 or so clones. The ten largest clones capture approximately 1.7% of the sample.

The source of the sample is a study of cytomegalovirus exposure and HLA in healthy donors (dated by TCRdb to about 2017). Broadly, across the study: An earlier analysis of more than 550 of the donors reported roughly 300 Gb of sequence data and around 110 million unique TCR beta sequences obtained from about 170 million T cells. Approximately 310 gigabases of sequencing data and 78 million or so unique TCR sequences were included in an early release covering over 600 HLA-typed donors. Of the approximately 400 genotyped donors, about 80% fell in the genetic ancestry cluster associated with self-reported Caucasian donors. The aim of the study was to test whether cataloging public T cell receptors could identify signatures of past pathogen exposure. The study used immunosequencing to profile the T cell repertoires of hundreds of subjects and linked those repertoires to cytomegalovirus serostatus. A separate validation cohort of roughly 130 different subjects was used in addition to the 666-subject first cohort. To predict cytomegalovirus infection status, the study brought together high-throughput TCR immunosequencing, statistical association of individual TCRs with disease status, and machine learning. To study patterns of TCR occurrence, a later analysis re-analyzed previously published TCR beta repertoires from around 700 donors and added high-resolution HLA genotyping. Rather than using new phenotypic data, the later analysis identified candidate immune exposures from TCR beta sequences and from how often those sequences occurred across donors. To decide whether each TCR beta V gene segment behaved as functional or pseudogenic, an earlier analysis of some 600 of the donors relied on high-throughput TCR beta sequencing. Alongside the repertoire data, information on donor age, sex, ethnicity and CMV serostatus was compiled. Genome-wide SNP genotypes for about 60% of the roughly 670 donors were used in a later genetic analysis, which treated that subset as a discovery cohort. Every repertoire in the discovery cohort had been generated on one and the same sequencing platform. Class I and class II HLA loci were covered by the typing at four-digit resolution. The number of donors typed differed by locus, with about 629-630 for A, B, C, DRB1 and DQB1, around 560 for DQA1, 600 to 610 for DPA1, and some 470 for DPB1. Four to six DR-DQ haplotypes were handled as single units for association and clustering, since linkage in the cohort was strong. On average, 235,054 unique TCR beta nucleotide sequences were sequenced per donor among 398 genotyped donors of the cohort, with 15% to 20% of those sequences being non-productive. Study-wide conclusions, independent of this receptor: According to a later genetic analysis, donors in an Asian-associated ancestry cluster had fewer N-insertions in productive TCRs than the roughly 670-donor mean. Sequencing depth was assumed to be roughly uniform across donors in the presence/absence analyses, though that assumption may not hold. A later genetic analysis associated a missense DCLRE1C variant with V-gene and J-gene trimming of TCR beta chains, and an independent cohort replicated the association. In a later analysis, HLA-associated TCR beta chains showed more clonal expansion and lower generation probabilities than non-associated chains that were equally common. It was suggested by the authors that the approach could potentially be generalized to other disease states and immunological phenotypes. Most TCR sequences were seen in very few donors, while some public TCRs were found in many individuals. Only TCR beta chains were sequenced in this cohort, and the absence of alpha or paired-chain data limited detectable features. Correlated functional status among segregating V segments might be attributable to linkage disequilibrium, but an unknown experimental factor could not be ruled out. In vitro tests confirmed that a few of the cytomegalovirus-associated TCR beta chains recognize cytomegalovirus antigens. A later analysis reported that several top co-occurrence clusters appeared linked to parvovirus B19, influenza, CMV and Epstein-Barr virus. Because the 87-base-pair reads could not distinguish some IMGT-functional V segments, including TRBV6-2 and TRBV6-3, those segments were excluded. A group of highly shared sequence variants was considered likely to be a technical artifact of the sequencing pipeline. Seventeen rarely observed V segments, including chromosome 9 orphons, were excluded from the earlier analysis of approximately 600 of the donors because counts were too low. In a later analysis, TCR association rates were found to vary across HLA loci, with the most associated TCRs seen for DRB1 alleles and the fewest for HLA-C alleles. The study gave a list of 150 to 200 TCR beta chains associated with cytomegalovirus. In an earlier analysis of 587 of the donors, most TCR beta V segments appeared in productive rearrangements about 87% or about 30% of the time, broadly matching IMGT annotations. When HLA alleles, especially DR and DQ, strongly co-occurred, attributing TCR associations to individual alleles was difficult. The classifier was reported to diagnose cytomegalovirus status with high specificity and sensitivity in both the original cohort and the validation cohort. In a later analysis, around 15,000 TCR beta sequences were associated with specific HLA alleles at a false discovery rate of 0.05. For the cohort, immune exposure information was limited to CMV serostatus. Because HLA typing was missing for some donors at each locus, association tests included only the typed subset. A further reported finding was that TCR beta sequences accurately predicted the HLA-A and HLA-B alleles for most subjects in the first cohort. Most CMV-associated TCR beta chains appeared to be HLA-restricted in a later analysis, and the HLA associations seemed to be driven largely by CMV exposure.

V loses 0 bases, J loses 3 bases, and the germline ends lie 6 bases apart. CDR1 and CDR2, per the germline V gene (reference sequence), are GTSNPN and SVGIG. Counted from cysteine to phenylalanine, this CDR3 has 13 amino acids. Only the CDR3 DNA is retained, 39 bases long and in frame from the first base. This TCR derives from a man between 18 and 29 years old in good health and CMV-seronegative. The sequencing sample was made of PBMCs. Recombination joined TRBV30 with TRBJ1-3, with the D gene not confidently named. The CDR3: CAWSVTGGNTIYF. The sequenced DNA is TGTGCCTGGAGTGTAACGGGTGGAAACACCATATATTTT.